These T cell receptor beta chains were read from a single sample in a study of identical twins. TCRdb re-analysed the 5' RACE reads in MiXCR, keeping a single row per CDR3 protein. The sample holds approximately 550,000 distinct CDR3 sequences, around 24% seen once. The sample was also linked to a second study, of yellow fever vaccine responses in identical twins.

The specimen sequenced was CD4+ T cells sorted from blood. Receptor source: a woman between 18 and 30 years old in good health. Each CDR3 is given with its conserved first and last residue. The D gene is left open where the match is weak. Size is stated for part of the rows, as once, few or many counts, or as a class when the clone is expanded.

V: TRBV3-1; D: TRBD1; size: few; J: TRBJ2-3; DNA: TGTGCCAGCAGAGACAGGGTTGCAGATACGCAGTATTTT; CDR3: CASRDRVADTQYF
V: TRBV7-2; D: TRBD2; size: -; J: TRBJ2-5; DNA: TGTGCCAGCAGCTTTAGCGGGGTCAAAGAGACCCAGTACTTC; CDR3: CASSFSGVKETQYF
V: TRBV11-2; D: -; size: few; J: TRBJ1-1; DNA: TGTGCCAGCAGCTGGACTATGAACACTGAAGCTTTCTTT; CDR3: CASSWTMNTEAFF
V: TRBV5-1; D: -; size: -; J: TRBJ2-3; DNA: TGCGCCAGCAGCTTGGAAGGTTATGGGGGATCAGATACGCAGTATTTT; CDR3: CASSLEGYGGSDTQYF
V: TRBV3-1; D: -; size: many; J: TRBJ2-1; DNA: TGTGCCAGCAGCCAAGGAGAGGTTGAGCAGTTCTTC; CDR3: CASSQGEVEQFF
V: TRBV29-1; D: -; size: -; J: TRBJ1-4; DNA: TGCAGCGTTGCCTTGGGGGCAACTAATGAAAAACTGTTTTTT; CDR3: CSVALGATNEKLFF
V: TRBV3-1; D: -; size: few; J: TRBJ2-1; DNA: TGTGCCAGCAGCCAAGGCTGGTCACTCTCCTACAATGAGCAGTTCTTC; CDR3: CASSQGWSLSYNEQFF
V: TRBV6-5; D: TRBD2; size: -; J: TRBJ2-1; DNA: TGTGCCAGCAGTTATTCCCGGGGGGGCTCCTACAATGAGCAGTTCTTC; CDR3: CASSYSRGGSYNEQFF
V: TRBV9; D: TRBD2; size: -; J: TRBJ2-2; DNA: TGTGCCAGCAGCGTCGGGACTAGCGGACACACCGGGGAGCTGTTTTTT; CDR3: CASSVGTSGHTGELFF
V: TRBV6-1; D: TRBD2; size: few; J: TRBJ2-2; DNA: TGTGCCAGCAGCCCGGCCGGACTAGCGAACACCGGGGAGCTGTTTTTT; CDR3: CASSPAGLANTGELFF
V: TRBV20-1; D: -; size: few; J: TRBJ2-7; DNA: TGCAGTGGTAAAGGGAGGCGGTACGAGCAGTACTTC; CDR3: CSGKGRRYEQYF
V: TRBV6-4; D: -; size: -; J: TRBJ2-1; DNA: TGTGCCAGCTTACGGGGCAAGTCCTACAATGAGCAGTTCTTC; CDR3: CASLRGKSYNEQFF
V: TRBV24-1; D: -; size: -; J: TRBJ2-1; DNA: TGTGCCACCAGTGATCAGGCGTACAATGAGCAGTTCTTC; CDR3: CATSDQAYNEQFF
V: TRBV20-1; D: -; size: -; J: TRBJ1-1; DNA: TGCAGTGCGGGGGTGGCGGACACTGAAGCTTTCTTT; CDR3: CSAGVADTEAFF
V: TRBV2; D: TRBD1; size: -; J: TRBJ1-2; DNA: TGTGCCGGAAGGACAGGAGGAGGCTACACCTTC; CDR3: CAGRTGGGYTF
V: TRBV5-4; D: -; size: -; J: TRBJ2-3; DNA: TGTGCCAGCAGCTTGGATAGGGGGTTCACAGATACGCAGTATTTT; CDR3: CASSLDRGFTDTQYF
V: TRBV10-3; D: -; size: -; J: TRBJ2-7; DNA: TGTGCCACCAGTCTGGCGGGCACGGGATACGAGCAGTACTTC; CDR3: CATSLAGTGYEQYF
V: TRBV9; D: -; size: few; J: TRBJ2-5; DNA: TGTGCCAGCAGCGCCAACACCGGGACCCAAGAGACCCAGTACTTC; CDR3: CASSANTGTQETQYF
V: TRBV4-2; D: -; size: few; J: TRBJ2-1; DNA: TGTGCCAGCAGCCAAGCAGGACTAAACAATGAGCAGTTCTTC; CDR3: CASSQAGLNNEQFF
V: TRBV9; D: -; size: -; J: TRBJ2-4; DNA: TGTGCCAGCAGCGCCGGACAGTCTCTAGCCAAAAACATTCAGTACTTC; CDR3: CASSAGQSLAKNIQYF
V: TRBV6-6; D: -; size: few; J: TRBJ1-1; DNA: TGTGCCAGCAGTTACCTGGGCACTGAAGCTTTCTTT; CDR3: CASSYLGTEAFF
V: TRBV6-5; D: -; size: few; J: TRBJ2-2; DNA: TGTGCCAGCAGTTACTCAGGCGGCCCCCTAGCCGGGGAGCTGTTTTTT; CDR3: CASSYSGGPLAGELFF
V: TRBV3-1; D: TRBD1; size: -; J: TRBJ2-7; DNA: TGTGCCAGCAGCCTGGGACAGGGGAACAACGAGCAGTACTTC; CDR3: CASSLGQGNNEQYF
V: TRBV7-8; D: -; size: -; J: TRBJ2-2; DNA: TGTGCCAGCAGCTCGTTAAGCGGGCTCGGCACCGGGGAGCTGTTTTTT; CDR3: CASSSLSGLGTGELFF
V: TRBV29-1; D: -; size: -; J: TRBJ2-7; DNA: TGCAGCGTCTACAGTCGGCAGGGCAGCTACGAGCAGTACTTC; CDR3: CSVYSRQGSYEQYF
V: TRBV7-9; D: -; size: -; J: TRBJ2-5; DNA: TGTGCCAGCAGCGCCTACCTCTTAGCAGAGACCCAGTACTTC; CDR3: CASSAYLLAETQYF
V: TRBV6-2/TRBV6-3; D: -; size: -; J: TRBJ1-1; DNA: TGTGCCAGCAGTCCTTACATGAACACTGAAGCTTTCTTT; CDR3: CASSPYMNTEAFF
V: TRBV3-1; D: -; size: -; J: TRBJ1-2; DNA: TGTGCCAGCAGCCTTTCCGGGACAACTAACTATGGCTACACCTTC; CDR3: CASSLSGTTNYGYTF
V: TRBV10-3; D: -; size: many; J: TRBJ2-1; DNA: TGTGCCATCAGTAACGGCGGCGATGAGCAGTTCTTC; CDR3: CAISNGGDEQFF
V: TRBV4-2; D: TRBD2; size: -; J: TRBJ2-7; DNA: TGTGCCAGCAGCCAAGATCTTGCTAGCGGCGAGTACGAGCAGTACTTC; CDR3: CASSQDLASGEYEQYF
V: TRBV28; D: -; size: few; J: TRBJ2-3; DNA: TGTGCCAGCAGCCCCGTGGGACGCCTCGGGGATACGCAGTATTTT; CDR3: CASSPVGRLGDTQYF
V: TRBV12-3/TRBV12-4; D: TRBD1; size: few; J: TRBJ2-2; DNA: TGTGCCAGCAGTTACACAGGGGGTGGAGGGACCGGGGAGCTGTTTTTT; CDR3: CASSYTGGGGTGELFF
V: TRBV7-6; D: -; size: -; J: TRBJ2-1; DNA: TGTGCCAGCAGCTTAGGGCTGGGTAGGCACTCCTACAATGAGCAGTTCTTC; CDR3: CASSLGLGRHSYNEQFF
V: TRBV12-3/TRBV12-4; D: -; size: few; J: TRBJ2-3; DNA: TGTGCCAGCAGGAGACCAGGGAAAGGCACAGATACGCAGTATTTT; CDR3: CASRRPGKGTDTQYF
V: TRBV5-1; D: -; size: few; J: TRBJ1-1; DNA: TGCGCCAGCAGCTCACAGAAGGGAACTGAAGCTTTCTTT; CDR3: CASSSQKGTEAFF
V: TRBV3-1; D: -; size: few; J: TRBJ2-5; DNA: TGTGCCAGCAGCCACGGACTACAAAATGGGGCCCAGTACTTC; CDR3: CASSHGLQNGAQYF
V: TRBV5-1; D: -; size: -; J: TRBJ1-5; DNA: TGCGCCAGCAGCTTGGGTGAGGTAAATCAGCCCCAGCATTTT; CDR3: CASSLGEVNQPQHF
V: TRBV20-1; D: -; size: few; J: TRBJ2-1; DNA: TGCAGTGCTAGAGATGCGAGGGTGGATGAGCAGTTCTTC; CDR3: CSARDARVDEQFF
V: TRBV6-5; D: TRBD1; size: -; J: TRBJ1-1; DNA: TGTGCCAGCAGTTCCCCAGACAGGGGGGGCACTGAAGCTTTCTTT; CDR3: CASSSPDRGGTEAFF
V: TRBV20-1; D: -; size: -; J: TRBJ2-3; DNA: TGCAGTGCTCCCGGGAACACAGATACGCAGTATTTT; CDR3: CSAPGNTDTQYF
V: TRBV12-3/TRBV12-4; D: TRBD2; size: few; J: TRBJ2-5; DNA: TGTGCCAGCAGTTACGGGCGGGGGGAGACCCAGTACTTC; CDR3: CASSYGRGETQYF
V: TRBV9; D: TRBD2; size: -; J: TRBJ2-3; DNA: TGTGCCAGCAGCGCATCCCCTCTAGCGGGAGCTACAGATACGCAGTATTTT; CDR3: CASSASPLAGATDTQYF
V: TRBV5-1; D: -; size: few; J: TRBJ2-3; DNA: TGCGCCAGCAGCTGGAGACAGAGCACAGATACGCAGTATTTT; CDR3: CASSWRQSTDTQYF
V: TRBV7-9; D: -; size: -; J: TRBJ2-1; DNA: TGTGCCAGCAGCTTAGGGCTTAGCGATGAGCAGTTCTTC; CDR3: CASSLGLSDEQFF
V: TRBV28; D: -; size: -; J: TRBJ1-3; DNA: TGTGCCAGCAGTTCGGGACGGACCTCTGGAAACACCATATATTTT; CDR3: CASSSGRTSGNTIYF
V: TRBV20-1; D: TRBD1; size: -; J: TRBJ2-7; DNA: TGCAGTGGGAAATCCGGGACAGGGAACTCCGAGCAGTACTTC; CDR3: CSGKSGTGNSEQYF
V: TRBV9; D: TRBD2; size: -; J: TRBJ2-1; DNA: TGTGCCAGCAGCGCACACCCGGGACTAGCCTACGATGAGCAGTTCTTC; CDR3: CASSAHPGLAYDEQFF
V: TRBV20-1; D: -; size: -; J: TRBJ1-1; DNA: TGCAGTGCTAGACCCACAGGGAGGACTGAAGCTTTCTTT; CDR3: CSARPTGRTEAFF